Reported below is one T cell receptor beta chain. The antigen is undetermined. The data stem from a study of cytomegalovirus exposure and HLA in healthy donors. General study findings and limits: Sequence variants that were highly shared formed a cluster that was likely a sequencing artifact. Later, TCR association rates were found to vary by HLA locus, highest for DRB1 and lowest for HLA-C. In an earlier analysis, most TCR beta V segments were productive about 87% or about 30% of the time.

CDR1 and CDR2 from the germline V gene are SGHKS and YYEKEE (reference sequence). CDR3 size: 16 residues. The ends lost 2 bases at V and 6 bases at J; junction bases unmatched: 7. The PCR had 60 Vbeta and 13 Jbeta primers. Clones were sequenced by immunoSEQ multiplex PCR, and TCRdb holds only the in-frame ones, with some missing. The table lists 150,000 to 200,000 clones, around 83% of them singletons. The TCR was taken from a man between 18 and 35 years old in good health and CMV-seropositive. Sequencing input: PBMCs. The V and J genes are TRBV5-5 and TRBJ1-6; 8 positions agree with TRBD1. Here the CDR3 reads CASSLSWDRTNSPLHF. DNA of the CDR3: TGTGCCAGCAGCTTATCTTGGGACAGGACTAATTCACCCCTCCACTTT.